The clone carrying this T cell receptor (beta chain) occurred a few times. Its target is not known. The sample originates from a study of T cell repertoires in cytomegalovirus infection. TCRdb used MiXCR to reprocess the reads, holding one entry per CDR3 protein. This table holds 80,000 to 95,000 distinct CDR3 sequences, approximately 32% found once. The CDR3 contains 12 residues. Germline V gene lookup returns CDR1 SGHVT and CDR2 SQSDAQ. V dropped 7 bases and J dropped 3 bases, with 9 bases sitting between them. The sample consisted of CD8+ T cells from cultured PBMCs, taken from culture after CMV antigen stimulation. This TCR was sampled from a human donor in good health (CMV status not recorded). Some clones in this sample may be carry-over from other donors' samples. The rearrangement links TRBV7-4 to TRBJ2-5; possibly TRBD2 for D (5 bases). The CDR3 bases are TGTGCCAGCATCTGGCGGGAAGAGACCCAGTACTTC. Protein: CASIWREETQYF. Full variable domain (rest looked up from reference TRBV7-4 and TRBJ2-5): GAGVSQSPRYKVAKRGRDVALRCDSISGHVTLYWYRQTLGQGSEVLTYSQSDAQRDKSGRPSGRFSAERPERSVSTLKIQRTEQGDSAVYLCASIWREETQYFGPGTRLLVL.